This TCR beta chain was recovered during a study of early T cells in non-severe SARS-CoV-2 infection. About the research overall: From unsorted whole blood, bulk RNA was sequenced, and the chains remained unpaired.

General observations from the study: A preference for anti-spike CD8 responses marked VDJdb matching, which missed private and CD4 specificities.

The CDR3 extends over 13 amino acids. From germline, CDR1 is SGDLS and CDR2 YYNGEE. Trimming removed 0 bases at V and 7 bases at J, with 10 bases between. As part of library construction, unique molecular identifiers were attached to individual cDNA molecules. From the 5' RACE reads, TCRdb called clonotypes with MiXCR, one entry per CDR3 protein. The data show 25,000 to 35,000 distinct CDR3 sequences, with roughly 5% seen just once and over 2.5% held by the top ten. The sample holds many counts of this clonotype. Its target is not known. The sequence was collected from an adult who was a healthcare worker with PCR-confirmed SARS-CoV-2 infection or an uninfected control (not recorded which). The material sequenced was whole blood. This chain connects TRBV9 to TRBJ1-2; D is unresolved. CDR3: CASSVASGFGYTF. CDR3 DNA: TGTGCCAGCAGCGTAGCTTCCGGCTTTGGCTACACCTTC. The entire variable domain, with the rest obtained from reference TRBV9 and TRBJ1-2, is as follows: DSGVTQTPKHLITATGQRVTLRCSPRSGDLSVYWYQQSLDQGLQFLIQYYNGEERAKGNILERFSAQQFPDLHSELNLSSLELGDSALYFCASSVASGFGYTFGSGTRLTVV.